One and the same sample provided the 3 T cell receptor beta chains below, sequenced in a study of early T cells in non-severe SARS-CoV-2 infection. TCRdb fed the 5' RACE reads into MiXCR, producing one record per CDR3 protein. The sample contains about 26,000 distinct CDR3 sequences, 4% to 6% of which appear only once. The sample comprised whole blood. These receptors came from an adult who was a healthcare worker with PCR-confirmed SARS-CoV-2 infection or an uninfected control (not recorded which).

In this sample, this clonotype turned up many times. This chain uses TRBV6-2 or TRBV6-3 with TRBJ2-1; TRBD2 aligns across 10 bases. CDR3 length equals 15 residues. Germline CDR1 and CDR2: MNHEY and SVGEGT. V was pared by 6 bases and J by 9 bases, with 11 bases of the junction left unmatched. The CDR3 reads CASSSSGGARSEQFF. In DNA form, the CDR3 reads TGTGCCAGCAGCTCCAGCGGGGGGGCCAGGAGTGAGCAGTTCTTC.

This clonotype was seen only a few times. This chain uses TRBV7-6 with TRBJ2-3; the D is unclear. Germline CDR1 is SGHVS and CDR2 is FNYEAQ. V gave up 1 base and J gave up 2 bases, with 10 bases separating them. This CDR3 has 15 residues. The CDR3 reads CASSLVVSSTDTQYF. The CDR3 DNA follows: TGTGCCAGCAGCTTAGTTGTGTCTTCCACAGATACGCAGTATTTT.

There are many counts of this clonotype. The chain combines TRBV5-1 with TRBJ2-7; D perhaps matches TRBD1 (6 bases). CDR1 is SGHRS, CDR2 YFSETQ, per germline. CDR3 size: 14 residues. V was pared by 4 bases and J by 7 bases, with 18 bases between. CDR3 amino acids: CASSGGYRAGEQYF. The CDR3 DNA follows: TGCGCCAGCAGCGGGGGCTACAGGGCTGGGGAGCAGTACTTC.